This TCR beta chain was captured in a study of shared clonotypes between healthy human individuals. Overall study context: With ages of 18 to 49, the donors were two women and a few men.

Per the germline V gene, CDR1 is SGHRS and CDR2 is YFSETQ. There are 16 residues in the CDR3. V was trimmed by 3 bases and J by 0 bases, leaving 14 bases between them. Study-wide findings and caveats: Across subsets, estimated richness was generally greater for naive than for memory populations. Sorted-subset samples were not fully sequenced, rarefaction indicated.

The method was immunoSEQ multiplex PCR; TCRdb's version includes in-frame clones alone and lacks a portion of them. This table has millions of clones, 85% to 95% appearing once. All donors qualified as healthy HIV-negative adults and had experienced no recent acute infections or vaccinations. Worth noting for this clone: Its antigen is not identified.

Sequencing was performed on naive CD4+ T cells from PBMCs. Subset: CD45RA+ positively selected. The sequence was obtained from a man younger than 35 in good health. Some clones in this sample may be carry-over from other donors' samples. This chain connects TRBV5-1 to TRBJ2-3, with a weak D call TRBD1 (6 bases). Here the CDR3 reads CASSSGRTESTDTQYF. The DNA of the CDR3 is TGCGCCAGCAGCTCCGGCCGGACAGAGAGCACAGATACGCAGTATTTT. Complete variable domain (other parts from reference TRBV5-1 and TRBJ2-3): KAGVTQTPRYLIKTRGQQVTLSCSPISGHRSVSWYQQTPGQGLQFLFEYFSETQRNKGNFPGRFSGRQFSNSRSEMNVSTLELGDSALYLCASSSGRTESTDTQYFGPGTRLTVL.